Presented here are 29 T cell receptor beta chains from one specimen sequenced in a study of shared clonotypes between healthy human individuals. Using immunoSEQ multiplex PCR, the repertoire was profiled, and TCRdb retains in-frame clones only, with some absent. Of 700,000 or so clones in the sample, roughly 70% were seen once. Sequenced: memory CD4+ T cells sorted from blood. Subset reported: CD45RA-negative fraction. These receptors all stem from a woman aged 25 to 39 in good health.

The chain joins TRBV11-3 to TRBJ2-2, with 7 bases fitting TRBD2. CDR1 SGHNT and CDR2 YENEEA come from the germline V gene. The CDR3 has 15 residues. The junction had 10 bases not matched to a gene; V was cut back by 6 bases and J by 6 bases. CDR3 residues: CASSVSGGSSGELFF. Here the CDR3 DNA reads TGTGCCAGCAGTGTCTCGGGCGGGAGTTCCGGGGAGCTGTTTTTT.

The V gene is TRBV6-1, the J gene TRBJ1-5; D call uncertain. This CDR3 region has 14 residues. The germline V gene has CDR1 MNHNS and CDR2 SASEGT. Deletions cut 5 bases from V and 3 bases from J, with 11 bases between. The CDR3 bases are TGTGCCAGCAGTCCCGGACGGTTCAATCAGCCCCAGCATTTT. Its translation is CASSPGRFNQPQHF.

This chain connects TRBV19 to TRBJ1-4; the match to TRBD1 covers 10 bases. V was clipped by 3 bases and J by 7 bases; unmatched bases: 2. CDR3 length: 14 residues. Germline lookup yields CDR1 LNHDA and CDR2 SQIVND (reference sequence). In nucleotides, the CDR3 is TGTGCCAGTAGTATGACAGGGGGCGGTGAAAAACTGTTTTTT. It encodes CASSMTGGGEKLFF.

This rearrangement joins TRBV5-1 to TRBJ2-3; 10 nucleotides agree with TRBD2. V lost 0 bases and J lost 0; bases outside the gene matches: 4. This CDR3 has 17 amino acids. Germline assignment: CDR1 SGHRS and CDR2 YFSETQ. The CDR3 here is CASSLALAGASTDTQYF. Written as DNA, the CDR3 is TGCGCCAGCAGCTTGGCCCTAGCGGGGGCTAGCACAGATACGCAGTATTTT. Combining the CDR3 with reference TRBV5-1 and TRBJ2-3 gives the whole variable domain KAGVTQTPRYLIKTRGQQVTLSCSPISGHRSVSWYQQTPGQGLQFLFEYFSETQRNKGNFPGRFSGRQFSNSRSEMNVSTLELGDSALYLCASSLALAGASTDTQYFGPGTRLTVL.

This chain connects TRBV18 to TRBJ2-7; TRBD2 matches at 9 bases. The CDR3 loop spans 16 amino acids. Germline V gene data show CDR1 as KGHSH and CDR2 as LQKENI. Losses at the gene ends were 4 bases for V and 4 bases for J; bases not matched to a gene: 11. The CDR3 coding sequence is TGTGCCAGCTCACGCGTAGCGGGAGTAAAGGGTTACGAGCAGTACTTC. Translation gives CASSRVAGVKGYEQYF.

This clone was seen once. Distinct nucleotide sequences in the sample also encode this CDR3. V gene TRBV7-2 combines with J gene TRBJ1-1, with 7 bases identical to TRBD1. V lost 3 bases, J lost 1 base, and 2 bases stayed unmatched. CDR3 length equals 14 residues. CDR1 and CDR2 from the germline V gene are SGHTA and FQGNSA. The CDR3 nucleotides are TGTGCCAGCAGCTTCGGGACAGCGAACACTGAAGCTTTCTTT. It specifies CASSFGTANTEAFF.

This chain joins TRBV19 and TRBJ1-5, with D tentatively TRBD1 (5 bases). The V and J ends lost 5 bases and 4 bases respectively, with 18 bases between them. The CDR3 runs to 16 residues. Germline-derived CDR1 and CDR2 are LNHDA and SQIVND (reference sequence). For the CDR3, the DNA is TGTGCCAGTAGTGCAGGCGTGGGGCAGGGTAATCAGCCCCAGCATTTT. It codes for CASSAGVGQGNQPQHF.

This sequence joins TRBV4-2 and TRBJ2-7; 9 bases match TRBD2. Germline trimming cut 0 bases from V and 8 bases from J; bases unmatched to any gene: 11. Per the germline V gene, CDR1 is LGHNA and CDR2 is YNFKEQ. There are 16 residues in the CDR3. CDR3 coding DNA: TGTGCCAGCAGCCAAGAGGTGGCGGGAGGGGGCTGGCAGCAGTACTTC. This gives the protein CASSQEVAGGGWQQYF.

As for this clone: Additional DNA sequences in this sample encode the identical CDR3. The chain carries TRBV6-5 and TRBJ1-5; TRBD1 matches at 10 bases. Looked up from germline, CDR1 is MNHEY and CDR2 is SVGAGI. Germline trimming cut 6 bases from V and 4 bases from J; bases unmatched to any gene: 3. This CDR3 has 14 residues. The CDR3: CASRKGQGNQPQHF. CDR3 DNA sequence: TGTGCCAGCAGGAAGGGACAGGGGAATCAGCCCCAGCATTTT.

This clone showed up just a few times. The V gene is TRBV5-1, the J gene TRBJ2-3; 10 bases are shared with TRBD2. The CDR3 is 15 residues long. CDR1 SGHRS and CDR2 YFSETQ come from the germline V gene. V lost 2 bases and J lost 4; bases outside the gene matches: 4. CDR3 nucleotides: TGCGCCAGCAGCTTCACTAGCGGGATGGCAGATACGCAGTATTTT. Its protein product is CASSFTSGMADTQYF.

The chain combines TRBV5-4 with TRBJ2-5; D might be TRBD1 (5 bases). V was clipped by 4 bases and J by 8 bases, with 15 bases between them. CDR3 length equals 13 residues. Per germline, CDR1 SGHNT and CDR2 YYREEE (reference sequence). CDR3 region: CASSQEVRETQYF. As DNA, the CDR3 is TGTGCCAGCAGCCAAGAGGTCAGGGAAACCCAGTACTTC.

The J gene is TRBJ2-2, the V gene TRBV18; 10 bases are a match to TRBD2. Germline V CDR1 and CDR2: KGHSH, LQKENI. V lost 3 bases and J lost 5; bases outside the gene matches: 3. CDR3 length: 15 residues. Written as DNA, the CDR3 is TGTGCCAGCTCACCGCTTAGCGGGAGGACCGGGGAGCTGTTTTTT. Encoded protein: CASSPLSGRTGELFF. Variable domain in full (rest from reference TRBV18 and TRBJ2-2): NAGVMQNPRHLVRRRGQEARLRCSPMKGHSHVYWYRQLPEEGLKFMVYLQKENIIDESGMPKERFSAEFPKEGPSILRIQQVVRGDSAAYFCASSPLSGRTGELFFGEGSRLTVL.

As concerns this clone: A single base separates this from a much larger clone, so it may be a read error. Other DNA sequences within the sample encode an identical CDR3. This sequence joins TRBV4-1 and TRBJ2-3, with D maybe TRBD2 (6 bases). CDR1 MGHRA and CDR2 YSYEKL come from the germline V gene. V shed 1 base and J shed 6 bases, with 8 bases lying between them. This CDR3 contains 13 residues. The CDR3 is CASSQAGADTQYF. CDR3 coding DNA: TGCGCCAGCAGCCAAGCGGGAGCGGATACGCAGTATTTT.

The CDR3 spells CASSLAPASGRANEQFF. The CDR3, as DNA: TGTGCCAGCAGCTTAGCCCCTGCTAGCGGGAGGGCCAATGAGCAGTTCTTC. The V call is TRBV11-2, the J call TRBJ2-1, with 12 bases that match TRBD2. The CDR3 extends over 17 amino acids. Trimming cost V 1 base and J 6 bases; bases outside gene matches: 7. The germline CDR1 and CDR2 sequences are SGHAT and FQNNGV. Based on the CDR3 plus reference TRBV11-2 and TRBJ2-1, the full variable domain is EAGVAQSPRYKIIEKRQSVAFWCNPISGHATLYWYQQILGQGPKLLIQFQNNGVVDDSQLPKDRFSAERLKGVDSTLKIQPAKLEDSAVYLCASSLAPASGRANEQFFGPGTRLTVL.

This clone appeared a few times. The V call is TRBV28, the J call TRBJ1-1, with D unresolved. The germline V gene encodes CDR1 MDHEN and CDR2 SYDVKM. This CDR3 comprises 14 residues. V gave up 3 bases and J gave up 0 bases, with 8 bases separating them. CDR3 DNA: TGTGCCAGCAGTTTGGAACGGATGAACACTGAAGCTTTCTTT. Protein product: CASSLERMNTEAFF.

This CDR3 reads CASSPKGLASYEQYF. As DNA, the CDR3 is TGTGCCAGCTCACCGAAGGGACTAGCGAGTTACGAGCAGTACTTC. This sequence joins TRBV18 and TRBJ2-7; TRBD2 agrees at 10 bases. The CDR3 has 15 amino acids. The germline V gene has CDR1 KGHSH and CDR2 LQKENI. Trimming removed 3 bases from V and 4 bases from J; junction bases left unmatched: 6.

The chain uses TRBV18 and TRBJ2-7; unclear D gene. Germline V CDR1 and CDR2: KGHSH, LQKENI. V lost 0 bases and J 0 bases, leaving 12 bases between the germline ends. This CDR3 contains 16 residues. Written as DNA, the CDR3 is TGTGCCAGCTCACCACCGGGTCGAGTTTCCTCCTACGAGCAGTACTTC. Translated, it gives CASSPPGRVSSYEQYF.

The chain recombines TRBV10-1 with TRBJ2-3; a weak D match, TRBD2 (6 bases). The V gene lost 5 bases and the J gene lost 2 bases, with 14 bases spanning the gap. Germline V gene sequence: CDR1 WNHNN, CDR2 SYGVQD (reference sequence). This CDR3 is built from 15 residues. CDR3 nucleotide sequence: TGCGCCAGCAGTATCCGCGGCGGGATCACAGATACGCAGTATTTT. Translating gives CASSIRGGITDTQYF.

The CDR3 spells CASSRDIEKLFF. The DNA for the CDR3 is TGTGCCAGCAGCCGAGACATTGAAAAACTGTTTTTT. V and J are TRBV7-9 and TRBJ1-4; D gene ambiguous. Germline V gives CDR1 SEHNR, CDR2 FQNEAQ (reference sequence). The CDR3 has 12 residues. Trimming stripped 5 bases from V and 7 bases from J, with 8 bases between.

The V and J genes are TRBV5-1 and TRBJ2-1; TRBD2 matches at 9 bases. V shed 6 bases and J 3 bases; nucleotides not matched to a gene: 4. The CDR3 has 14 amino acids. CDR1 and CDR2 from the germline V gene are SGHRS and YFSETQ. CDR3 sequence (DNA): TGCGCCAGCAAGATAGCGGGGGACTACAATGAGCAGTTCTTC. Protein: CASKIAGDYNEQFF.

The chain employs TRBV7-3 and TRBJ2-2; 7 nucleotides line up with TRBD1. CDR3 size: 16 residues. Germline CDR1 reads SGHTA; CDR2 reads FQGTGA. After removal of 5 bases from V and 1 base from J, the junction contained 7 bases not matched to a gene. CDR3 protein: CASSRGRTGNTGELFF. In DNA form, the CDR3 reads TGTGCCAGCAGCCGTGGTAGGACAGGGAACACCGGGGAGCTGTTTTTT.

The CDR3 spells CASSSGLAGRETQYF. CDR3 sequence (DNA): TGTGCCAGCAGCTCGGGTCTAGCGGGAAGAGAGACCCAGTACTTC. The genes are TRBV5-6 and TRBJ2-5; 9 nucleotides line up with TRBD2. Germline V gene data show CDR1 as SGHDT and CDR2 as YYEEEE. With 3 bases clipped from V and 4 bases from J, the junction kept 7 bases outside the gene matches. There are 15 residues in the CDR3.

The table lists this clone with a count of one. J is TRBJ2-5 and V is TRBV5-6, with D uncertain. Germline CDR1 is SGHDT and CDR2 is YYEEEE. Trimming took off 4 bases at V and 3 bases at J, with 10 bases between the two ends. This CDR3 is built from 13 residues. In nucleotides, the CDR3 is TGTGCCAGCAGCGCCACAGTAGAAGAGACCCAGTACTTC. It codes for CASSATVEETQYF. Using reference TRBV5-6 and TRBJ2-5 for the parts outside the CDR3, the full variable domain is DAGVTQSPTHLIKTRGQQVTLRCSPKSGHDTVSWYQQALGQGPQFIFQYYEEEERQRGNFPDRFSGHQFPNYSSELNVNALLLGDSALYLCASSATVEETQYFGPGTRLLVL.

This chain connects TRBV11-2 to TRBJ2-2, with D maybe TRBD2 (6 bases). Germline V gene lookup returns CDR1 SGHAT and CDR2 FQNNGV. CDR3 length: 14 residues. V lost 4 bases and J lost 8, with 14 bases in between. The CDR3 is CASSSSAGHGELFF. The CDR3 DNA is TGTGCCAGCAGCTCCTCGGCGGGGCATGGGGAGCTGTTTTTT.

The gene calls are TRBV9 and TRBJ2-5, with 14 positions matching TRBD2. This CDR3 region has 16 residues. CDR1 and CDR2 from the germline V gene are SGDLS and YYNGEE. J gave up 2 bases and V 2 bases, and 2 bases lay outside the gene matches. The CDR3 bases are TGTGCCAGCAGCGTGACTAGCGGGAGGGCTCAAGAGACCCAGTACTTC. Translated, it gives CASSVTSGRAQETQYF.

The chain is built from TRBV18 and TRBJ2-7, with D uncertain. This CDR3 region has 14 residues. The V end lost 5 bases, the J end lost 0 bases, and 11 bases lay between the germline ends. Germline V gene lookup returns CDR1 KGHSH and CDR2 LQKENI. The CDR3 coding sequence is TGTGCCAGCTCAGCCGGGCTCAGCTCCTACGAGCAGTACTTC. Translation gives CASSAGLSSYEQYF.

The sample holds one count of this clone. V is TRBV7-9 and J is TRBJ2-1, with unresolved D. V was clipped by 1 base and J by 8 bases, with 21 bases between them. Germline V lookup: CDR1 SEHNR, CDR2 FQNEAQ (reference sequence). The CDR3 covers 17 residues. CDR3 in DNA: TGTGCCAGCAGCTTAGTTTTCGACTCATGGATTGTGGATGAGCAGTTCTTC. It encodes CASSLVFDSWIVDEQFF. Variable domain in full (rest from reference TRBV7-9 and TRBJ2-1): DTGVSQNPRHKITKRGQNVTFRCDPISEHNRLYWYRQTLGQGPEFLTYFQNEAQLEKSRLLSDRFSAERPKGSFSTLEIQRTEQGDSAMYLCASSLVFDSWIVDEQFFGPGTRLTVL.

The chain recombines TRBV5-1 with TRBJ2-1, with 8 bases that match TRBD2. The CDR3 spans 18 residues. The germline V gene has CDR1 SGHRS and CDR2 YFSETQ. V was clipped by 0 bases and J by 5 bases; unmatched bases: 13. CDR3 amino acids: CASSLGNTGGPGDNEQFF. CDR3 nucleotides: TGCGCCAGCAGCTTGGGTAATACGGGAGGGCCCGGGGACAATGAGCAGTTCTTC.

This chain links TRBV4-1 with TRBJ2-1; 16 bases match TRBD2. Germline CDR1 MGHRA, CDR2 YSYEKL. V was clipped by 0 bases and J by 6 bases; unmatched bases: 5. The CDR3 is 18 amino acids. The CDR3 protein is CASSQDLGLAGGFNEQFF. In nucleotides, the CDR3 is TGCGCCAGCAGCCAAGATCTGGGACTAGCGGGAGGGTTCAATGAGCAGTTCTTC.